This TCR beta chain was observed in a study of T cell repertoires in cytomegalovirus infection (dated by TCRdb to the late 2010s). Study-level background: Donor HLA type was relevant to the analysis, because carriage of CMV infection together with the matching HLA type was indicated by public TCR beta signatures. Broader findings and caveats from the paper: The ex vivo response was dominated by HLA-C-restricted CMV-specific TCR beta clonotypes, which also provided the single most frequent clonotype in two of eight donors. Carriers of CMV infection plus the relevant HLA type were discriminated by the cumulative frequency of public TCR beta family members in the study cohort and in an independent approximately 360-donor cohort.

On this clonotype itself: The specificity of this receptor is unknown. No base-level quality is on record; no much larger clone is a single base apart.

Instrument used: Illumina HiSeq 1500. TCRdb passed the public sequencing reads through fastp at Q25 and MiXCR, retaining productive beta sequences. Each CDR3 protein gets just one entry, which takes the most common genes and DNA from the rows behind it. In this sample the table shows 200,000 or so distinct CDR3 sequences, roughly a fifth of which occur a single time. In total, the top ten clones hold approximately 3% of the sample. V loses 0 bases of germline sequence and J loses 4 bases, and the interval between the two ends is 12 bases. The germline V gene (reference sequence) supplies CDR1 LNHNV and CDR2 YYDKDF. The cysteine opens and the phenylalanine closes a CDR3 of 15 amino acids. Only CDR3 DNA is held: 45 bases, read in frame from base 1.

Specimen: PBMCs. The source of this sequence is a human donor in good health (CMV status not recorded). Some clones in this sample may be carry-over from other donors' samples. The V and J segments used are TRBV15 and TRBJ1-2, with the identity of the D gene unclear. The DNA sequence follows: TGTGCCACCAGCAGAGATCTTGAGAGGACCTATGGCTACACCTTC. This sequence encodes CATSRDLERTYGYTF.